Below, 21 T cell receptor beta chains from the same sample are listed, as sequenced in a study of shared clonotypes between healthy human individuals. Libraries were prepared by immunoSEQ multiplex PCR; TCRdb keeps only in-frame clonotypes and omits some of them. The sample lists some 2,500,000 clones, 92% occurring once. Sequenced: naive CD4+ T cells from PBMCs. Subset in this sample: CD45RA+ positively selected. All receptors come from a man between 18 and 29 years old in good health. Some clones in this sample may be carry-over from other donors' samples.

This clone has only a few counts. The chain links TRBV5-1 to TRBJ1-2, with 7 bases identical to TRBD1. V was clipped by 4 bases and J by 3 bases; unmatched bases: 3. This CDR3 has 13 amino acids. Germline CDR1 is SGHRS and CDR2 is YFSETQ. CDR3 protein: CASSGGTDYGYTF. CDR3 sequence (DNA): TGCGCCAGCAGCGGAGGGACAGACTATGGCTACACCTTC.

The chain uses TRBV28 and TRBJ2-1, with 11 bases fitting TRBD2. Trimming removed 4 bases from V and 15 bases from J; junction bases left unmatched: 17. The CDR3 extends over 16 amino acids. CDR1 and CDR2 from the germline V gene are MDHEN and SYDVKM. CDR3 DNA: TGTGCCAGCAGTTCCGGCTTTCAGACTAGCGGGATCGAGGGGTTCTTC. This encodes CASSSGFQTSGIEGFF.

The chain carries TRBV14 and TRBJ1-2; TRBD1 matches at 10 bases. Germline V lookup: CDR1 SGHDN, CDR2 FVKESK. CDR3 length: 15 residues. The V gene end was trimmed by 3 bases and the J gene end by 7 bases; junction bases not matched to a gene: 8. The CDR3 DNA is TGTGCCAGCAGCCAGGCCGGGACAGGGGTGCGTGGCTACACCTTC. It translates to CASSQAGTGVRGYTF.

This chain uses TRBV2 with TRBJ2-5; 7 nucleotides align to TRBD2. Per the germline V gene, CDR1 is SNHLY and CDR2 is FYNNEI. The CDR3 totals 14 residues. J gave up 9 bases and V 6 bases, and 13 bases lay outside the gene matches. CDR3: CASSLEGGEGPQYF. The CDR3 DNA follows: TGTGCCAGCAGCTTGGAGGGTGGGGAGGGCCCCCAGTACTTC.

The chain couples TRBV6-1 to TRBJ2-7; the match to TRBD2 covers 9 bases. V trimming: 7 bases; J trimming: 4 bases; junction bases outside the gene matches: 11. Per germline, CDR1 MNHNS and CDR2 SASEGT. The CDR3 contains 15 residues. The CDR3 DNA is TGTGCCAGCACCGAGGTGGGGCGGGAGGGTTACGAGCAGTACTTC. It codes for CASTEVGREGYEQYF.

In regard to this clone: The sample contains more than one DNA sequence encoding this CDR3. The gene calls are TRBV7-9 and TRBJ1-1; D gene uncertain. CDR3 length: 13 amino acids. The V and J ends lost 4 bases and 0 bases respectively, with 6 bases between them. In germline, CDR1 is SEHNR, CDR2 FQNEAQ (reference sequence). The CDR3 loop reads CASSSSMNTEAFF. CDR3 DNA: TGTGCCAGCAGCTCTTCGATGAACACTGAAGCTTTCTTT.

The V gene is TRBV11-2, the J gene TRBJ2-1; tentatively, D is TRBD2 (5 bases). The CDR3 is 16 residues long. V gave up 4 bases and J gave up 8 bases, with 21 bases separating them. CDR1 and CDR2 from the germline V gene are SGHAT and FQNNGV. CDR3 DNA sequence: TGTGCCAGCAGCTCCCCCCAAGGACGAGGGTACGATGAGCAGTTCTTC. Translated, it gives CASSSPQGRGYDEQFF.

In this sample, this clone turned up once. The chain uses TRBV28 and TRBJ2-2; 8 positions match TRBD1. The CDR3 runs 14 residues. Germline V gene lookup returns CDR1 MDHEN and CDR2 SYDVKM. Trimming removed 5 bases from V and 6 bases from J; junction bases left unmatched: 5. Here the CDR3 reads CASSQQGAAGELFF. In DNA, the CDR3 is TGTGCCAGCAGTCAGCAGGGGGCCGCCGGGGAGCTGTTTTTT.

The chain uses TRBV7-2 and TRBJ2-2; a possible D gene is TRBD2 (5 bases). Germline-derived CDR1 and CDR2 are SGHTA and FQGNSA. There are 14 residues in the CDR3. V lost 7 bases, J lost 5 bases, and 14 bases lay in between. The CDR3 region is CASTREGGTGELFF. The CDR3 nucleotides read TGTGCCAGCACCCGAGAAGGAGGAACCGGGGAGCTGTTTTTT.

This chain uses TRBV5-1 with TRBJ2-1, with TRBD2 matching over 9 bases. From germline, CDR1 is SGHRS and CDR2 YFSETQ. V shed 3 bases, J shed 5 bases, and the junction held 9 bases outside the gene matches. There are 16 residues in the CDR3. CDR3 DNA sequence: TGCGCCAGCAGCTCGGTACTAGCGGGCGTGGACAATGAGCAGTTCTTC. Protein product: CASSSVLAGVDNEQFF.

This chain uses TRBV7-2 with TRBJ2-3, with D unclear. The CDR3 length is 12 residues. CDR1 is SGHTA, CDR2 FQGNSA, per germline. V dropped 2 bases and J dropped 9 bases, with 9 bases sitting between them. CDR3 region: CASSLTRETQYF. CDR3 coding DNA: TGTGCCAGCAGCTTAACACGAGAAACGCAGTATTTT.

The chain couples TRBV11-2 to TRBJ1-5; a weak D match, TRBD1 (6 bases). Germline CDR1 reads SGHAT; CDR2 reads FQNNGV. CDR3 length: 17 residues. The germline V and J ends were trimmed by 5 bases and 1 base, with 18 bases remaining between them. CDR3 protein: CASSVRGMGSSNQPQHF. The CDR3 DNA is TGTGCCAGCAGCGTGAGGGGGATGGGTTCAAGCAATCAGCCCCAGCATTTT.

This chain joins TRBV10-3 and TRBJ2-7, with a weak D call TRBD1 (5 bases). V dropped 5 bases and J dropped 4 bases, with 15 bases sitting between them. The length of the CDR3 is 14 residues. Germline V gives CDR1 ENHRY, CDR2 SYGVKD. In DNA, the CDR3 is TGTGCCATCAGTCCTCAACAGGTCGGGTACGAGCAGTACTTC. It is translated as CAISPQQVGYEQYF.

V gene TRBV6-5 combines with J gene TRBJ1-1; D is unclear. Germline V CDR1 and CDR2: MNHEY, SVGAGI. The CDR3 contains 15 residues. V was shortened by 0 bases and J by 4 bases, with 12 bases between the two germline ends. CDR3 amino acids: CASSYSVPVATEAFF. CDR3 in DNA: TGTGCCAGCAGTTACTCAGTTCCGGTGGCCACTGAAGCTTTCTTT.

In the case of this clone: Other nucleotide sequences from this sample produce the same CDR3. This rearrangement joins TRBV5-1 to TRBJ2-5, with 13 bases identical to TRBD2. This CDR3 contains 16 residues. In germline, CDR1 is SGHRS, CDR2 YFSETQ. The ends lost 4 bases at V and 1 base at J; junction bases unmatched: 4. The CDR3 DNA reads as TGCGCCAGCAGCCCAAGACTAGCGGGGGGCCAAGAGACCCAGTACTTC. Encoded protein: CASSPRLAGGQETQYF.

To note about this clone: This sample includes further DNA sequences coding for the same CDR3. This chain uses TRBV7-2 with TRBJ1-5; D is unclear. V lost 1 base to trimming and J lost 0 bases, with 7 bases between them. The germline V gene encodes CDR1 SGHTA and CDR2 FQGNSA. The CDR3 contains 15 residues. In nucleotides, the CDR3 is TGTGCCAGCAGCTTAGAGGGATATAGCAATCAGCCCCAGCATTTT. It specifies CASSLEGYSNQPQHF.

CDR3 nucleotide sequence: TGTGCCAGCAGTGGGGGACTAGCGGAAGAAGAGACCCAGTACTTC. Encoded protein: CASSGGLAEEETQYF. The chain links TRBV2 to TRBJ2-5; 11 positions agree with TRBD2. Unmatched junction bases numbered 4, after V lost 4 bases and J lost 3 bases. The germline V gene has CDR1 SNHLY and CDR2 FYNNEI. CDR3 length: 15 amino acids.

The chain links TRBV29-1 to TRBJ2-1; 7 bases agree with TRBD2. V shed 0 bases and J 0 bases; nucleotides not matched to a gene: 5. CDR3 length equals 16 residues. Germline values: CDR1 SQVTM, CDR2 ANQGSEA. This CDR3 reads CSVEEGLAASYNEQFF. CDR3 coding DNA: TGCAGCGTTGAAGAAGGGCTAGCGGCCTCCTACAATGAGCAGTTCTTC.

This chain connects TRBV9 to TRBJ2-5; 7 bases map to TRBD2. V lost 4 bases to trimming and J lost 5 bases; unmatched junction nucleotides: 17. This CDR3 spans 17 amino acids. The germline CDR1 and CDR2 sequences are SGDLS and YYNGEE. The CDR3 nucleotides read TGTGCCAGCAGCCCGAGGGAACAAGCGGGGTACGGGGAGACCCAGTACTTC. As protein: CASSPREQAGYGETQYF.

The chain employs TRBV11-2 and TRBJ2-5, with D possibly being TRBD2 (5 bases). V lost 1 base and J lost 7, with 13 bases in between. The length of the CDR3 is 14 residues. CDR1 SGHAT and CDR2 FQNNGV come from the germline V gene. The CDR3 sequence is CASSLVDPAGTQYF. The CDR3 coding sequence is TGTGCCAGCAGCTTAGTCGACCCCGCGGGGACCCAGTACTTC.

The chain has TRBV10-1 and TRBJ2-3; D possibly matches TRBD1 or TRBD2 (5 bases each). V lost 8 bases, J lost 4 bases, and 10 bases lay in between. Per germline, CDR1 WNHNN and CDR2 SYGVQD (reference sequence). The CDR3 contains 12 residues. DNA of the CDR3: TGCGCCAGCGGGGGAACCGCAGATACGCAGTATTTT. Its protein product is CASGGTADTQYF.